This T cell receptor beta chain is from a study of cytomegalovirus exposure and HLA in healthy donors. Study-wide background: An earlier analysis found around 120 million unique TCR beta sequences from around 180 million T cells.

Whole-study results and caveats: Looking again later, the authors saw that most CMV-associated TCR beta chains seemed HLA-restricted. Reports described diagnosis of cytomegalovirus status by the classifier as highly specific and sensitive.

Comment on this clone: Its antigen remains unidentified.

The PCR had 60 Vbeta and 13 Jbeta primers. Assay used: immunoSEQ multiplex PCR; TCRdb lists only in-frame clones, some missing. The data show some 130,000 clones, 70% to 75% seen once. This TCR came from a woman between 35 and 50 years old in good health and CMV-seronegative. Material: PBMCs.

CDR3 DNA sequence: TGCAGCGTTGTGGGCGGACAGGGTACCAACTATGGCTACACCTTC. This translates into CSVVGGQGTNYGYTF. V gene TRBV29-1 combines with J gene TRBJ1-2, with TRBD1 matching 8 bases. The CDR3 runs 15 residues. The V and J ends lost 4 bases and 2 bases, in that order; junction bases with no gene match: 9. Germline loops: CDR1 SQVTM, CDR2 ANQGSEA.